The 10 T cell receptor beta chains presented below share a single source sample, sequenced in a study of blood T cell repertoires in COVID-19. Here immunoSEQ multiplex PCR was the method, and the copy in TCRdb shows in-frame clones only, minus some. The table has 30,000 to 40,000 clones, more than 65% seen once. The material sequenced was peripheral blood. These receptors all stem from a man between 70 and 80 years old with COVID-19, enrolled during active disease.

The rearrangement uses TRBV12-5 and TRBJ2-1; 7 bases match TRBD1. With 1 base clipped from V and 4 bases from J, the junction kept 10 bases outside the gene matches. The CDR3 extends over 17 amino acids. The germline CDR1 and CDR2 sequences are LGHNT and FRNRAP. The CDR3 loop is CASGLGIGGQRYNEQFF. The CDR3, as DNA: TGTGCTAGTGGTTTGGGAATTGGGGGACAGCGATACAATGAGCAGTTCTTC.

This clone is a singleton in its sample. The J gene is TRBJ2-5, the V gene TRBV6-1; D unresolved. CDR1 is MNHNS, CDR2 SASEGT, per germline. CDR3 length: 13 residues. The germline V and J ends were trimmed by 3 bases and 5 bases, with 10 bases remaining between them. The CDR3 coding sequence is TGTGCCAGCAGTGAGGTCAGGCAGGAGACCCAGTACTTC. Amino acid sequence: CASSEVRQETQYF.

The chain employs TRBV5-4 and TRBJ1-4, with D perhaps matching TRBD1 (5 bases). With 2 bases removed from V and 8 bases from J, the gap between germline ends came to 16 bases. CDR3 size: 15 residues. Germline CDR1 SGHNT, CDR2 YYREEE (reference sequence). The CDR3 is CASSFEGAKGEKLFF. DNA for the CDR3: TGTGCCAGCAGCTTTGAAGGGGCCAAGGGGGAAAAACTGTTTTTT.

This chain connects TRBV25-1 to TRBJ2-5; D perhaps matches TRBD1 (5 bases). The V and J ends lost 5 bases and 2 bases respectively, with 12 bases between them. Germline assignment: CDR1 MGHDK and CDR2 SYGVNS. The length of the CDR3 is 14 residues. CDR3 residues: CASSPTRQQETQYF. In nucleotides, the CDR3 is TGTGCCAGCAGTCCCACTCGACAGCAAGAGACCCAGTACTTC.

CDR3 amino acids: CASSPRGQDRETQYF. The CDR3 nucleotides read TGTGCCAGCTCACCTCGCGGACAGGATAGAGAGACCCAGTACTTC. The rearrangement uses TRBV18 and TRBJ2-5; the match to TRBD1 covers 7 bases. V shed 3 bases, J shed 4 bases, and the junction held 8 bases outside the gene matches. The CDR3 runs 15 residues. CDR1 is KGHSH and CDR2 is LQKENI in the germline V gene.

Here the CDR3 reads CASSVVAGVPEQFF. Written as DNA, the CDR3 is TGTGCCAGCAGCGTAGTGGCGGGAGTACCCGAGCAGTTCTTC. V and J are TRBV9 and TRBJ2-1; 7 bases fit TRBD2. Germline V lookup: CDR1 SGDLS, CDR2 YYNGEE. CDR3 length: 14 residues. The junction had 7 bases not matched to a gene; V was cut back by 0 bases and J by 10 bases.

V usage is TRBV6-5 and J usage is TRBJ1-2; D call uncertain. V was pared by 0 bases and J by 4 bases, with 12 bases between. CDR3 length: 15 amino acids. Germline assignment: CDR1 MNHEY and CDR2 SVGAGI. The CDR3 here is CASSYSESGFYGYTF. The CDR3 DNA sequence: TGTGCCAGCAGTTACTCGGAGTCGGGTTTCTATGGCTACACCTTC.

The J gene is TRBJ1-4, the V gene TRBV4-3; 8 bases are shared with TRBD1. V lost 3 bases, J lost 12 bases, and 6 bases stayed unmatched. There are 13 residues in the CDR3. Germline assignment: CDR1 LGHNA and CDR2 YSLEER. In DNA, the CDR3 is TGCGCCAGCAGCCAGGACAGGGAAAGGCAACTGTTTTTT. Translating it yields CASSQDRERQLFF.

This clone was detected only once. V and J are TRBV5-1 and TRBJ2-3; weak D call: TRBD1 (5 bases). The germline gives CDR1 SGHRS, CDR2 YFSETQ. V shed 0 bases and J shed 0 bases, with 11 bases lying between them. The CDR3 sequence is 16 residues long. The CDR3 loop reads CASSLEPGLSTDTQYF. In DNA, the CDR3 is TGCGCCAGCAGCTTGGAGCCAGGGCTGAGCACAGATACGCAGTATTTT.

This clone has more than one count but fewer than ten. The chain employs TRBV13 and TRBJ1-6; D gene unclear. Trimming pared 3 bases from V and 2 bases from J, leaving 11 bases between. The CDR3 consists of 16 residues. Germline V lookup: CDR1 PRHDT, CDR2 FYEKMQ (reference sequence). The CDR3 spells CASSFGGVAYNSPLHF. The CDR3 region has the DNA TGTGCCAGCAGCTTCGGCGGGGTAGCCTATAATTCACCCCTCCACTTT. Together with reference TRBV13 and TRBJ1-6, the CDR3 gives the full variable domain: AAGVIQSPRHLIKEKRETATLKCYPIPRHDTVYWYQQGPGQDPQFLISFYEKMQSDKGSIPDRFSAQQFSDYHSELNMSSLELGDSALYFCASSFGGVAYNSPLHFGNGTRLTVT.